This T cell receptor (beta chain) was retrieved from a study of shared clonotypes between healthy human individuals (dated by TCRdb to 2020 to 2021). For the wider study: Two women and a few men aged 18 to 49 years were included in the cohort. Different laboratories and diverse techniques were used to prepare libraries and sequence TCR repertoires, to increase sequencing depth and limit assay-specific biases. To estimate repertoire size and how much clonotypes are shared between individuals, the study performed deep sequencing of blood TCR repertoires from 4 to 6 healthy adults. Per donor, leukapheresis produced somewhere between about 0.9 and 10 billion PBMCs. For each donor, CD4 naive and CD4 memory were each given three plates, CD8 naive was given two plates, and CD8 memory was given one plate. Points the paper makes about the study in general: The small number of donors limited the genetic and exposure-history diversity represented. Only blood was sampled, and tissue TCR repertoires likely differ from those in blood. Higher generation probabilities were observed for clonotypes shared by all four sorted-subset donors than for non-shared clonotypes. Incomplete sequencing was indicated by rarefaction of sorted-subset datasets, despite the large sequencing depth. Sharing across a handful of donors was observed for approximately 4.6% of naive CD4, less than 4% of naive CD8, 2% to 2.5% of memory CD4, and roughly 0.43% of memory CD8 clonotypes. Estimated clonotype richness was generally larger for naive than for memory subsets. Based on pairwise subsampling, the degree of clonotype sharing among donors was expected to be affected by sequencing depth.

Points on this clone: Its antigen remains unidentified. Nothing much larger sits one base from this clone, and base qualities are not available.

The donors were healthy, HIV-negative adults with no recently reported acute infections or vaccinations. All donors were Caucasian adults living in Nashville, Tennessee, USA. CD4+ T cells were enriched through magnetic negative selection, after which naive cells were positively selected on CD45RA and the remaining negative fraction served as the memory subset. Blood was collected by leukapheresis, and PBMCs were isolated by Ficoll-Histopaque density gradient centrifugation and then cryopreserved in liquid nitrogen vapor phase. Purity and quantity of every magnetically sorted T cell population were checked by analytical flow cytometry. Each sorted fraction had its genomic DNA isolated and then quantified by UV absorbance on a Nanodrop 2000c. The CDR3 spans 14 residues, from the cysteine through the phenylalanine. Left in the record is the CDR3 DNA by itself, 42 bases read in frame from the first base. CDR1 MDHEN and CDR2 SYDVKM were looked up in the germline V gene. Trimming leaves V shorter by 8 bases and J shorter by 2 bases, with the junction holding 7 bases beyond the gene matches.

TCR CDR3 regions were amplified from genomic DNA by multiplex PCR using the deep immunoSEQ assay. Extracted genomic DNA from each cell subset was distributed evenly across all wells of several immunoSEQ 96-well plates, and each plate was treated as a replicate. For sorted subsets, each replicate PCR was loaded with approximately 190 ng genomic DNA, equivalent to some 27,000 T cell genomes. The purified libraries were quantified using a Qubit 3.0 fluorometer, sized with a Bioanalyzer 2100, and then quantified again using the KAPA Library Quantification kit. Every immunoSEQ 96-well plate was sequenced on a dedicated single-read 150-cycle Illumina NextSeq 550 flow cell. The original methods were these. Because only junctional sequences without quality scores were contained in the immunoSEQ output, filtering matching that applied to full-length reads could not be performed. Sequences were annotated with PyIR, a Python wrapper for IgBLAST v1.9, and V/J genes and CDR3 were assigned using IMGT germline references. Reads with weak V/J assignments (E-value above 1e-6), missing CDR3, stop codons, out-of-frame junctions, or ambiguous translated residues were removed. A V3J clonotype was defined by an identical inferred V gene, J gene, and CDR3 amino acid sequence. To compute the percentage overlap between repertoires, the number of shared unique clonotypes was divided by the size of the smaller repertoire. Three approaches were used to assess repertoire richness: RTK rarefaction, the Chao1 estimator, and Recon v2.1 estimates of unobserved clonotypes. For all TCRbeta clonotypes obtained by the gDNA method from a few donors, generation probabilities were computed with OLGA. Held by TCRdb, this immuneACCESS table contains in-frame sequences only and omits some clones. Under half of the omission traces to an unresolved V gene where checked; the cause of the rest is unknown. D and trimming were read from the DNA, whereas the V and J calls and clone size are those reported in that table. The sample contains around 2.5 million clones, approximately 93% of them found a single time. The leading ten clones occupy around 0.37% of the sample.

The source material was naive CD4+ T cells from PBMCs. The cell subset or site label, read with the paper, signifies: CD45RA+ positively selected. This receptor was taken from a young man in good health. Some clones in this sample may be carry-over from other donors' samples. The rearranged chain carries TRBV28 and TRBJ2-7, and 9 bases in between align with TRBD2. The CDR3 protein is CASGTSGYPYEQYF. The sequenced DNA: TGTGCCAGCGGAACTAGCGGGTACCCCTACGAGCAGTACTTC.